The clone carrying this TCR beta chain was recorded a few times. CDR3 length: 14 amino acids. V was pared by 6 bases and J by 4 bases, with 5 bases of the junction left unmatched. CDR1 is SGHRS, CDR2 YFSETQ, per germline. The data originate from a study of patients and donors after allogeneic stem cell transplantation. MiXCR was run by TCRdb on the RT-PCR reads, yielding one entry per CDR3 protein. Of about 30,000 distinct CDR3 sequences in the sample, around 7.9% are singletons; the top ten hold about half. The receptor comes from a human donor who was either an allogeneic HSCT recipient or a stem cell or donor lymphocyte infusion donor (not recorded which). It is not recorded whose cells these are; they may come from a transplant donor. The rearrangement links TRBV5-1 to TRBJ2-5; TRBD1 matches at 11 bases. The sample taken for sequencing was blood, either unsorted or a sorted T cell fraction (not recorded which). Here the CDR3 reads CASIQGQGGETQYF. CDR3 DNA sequence: TGCGCCAGCATCCAGGGACAGGGGGGAGAGACCCAGTACTTC.